The 21 T cell receptor beta chains below were found in one sample sequenced in a study of beta chain features in type 1 diabetes. Expressed TCRB transcripts were sequenced, since all the RNA that had been isolated was reverse transcribed. Assay: immunoSEQ multiplex PCR; the TCRdb copy retains only in-frame clones and omits some. Here the sample spans approximately 340,000 clones, around 15% being singletons. Source material: naive CD4+ T cells from blood. The receptors were gathered from a young woman in good health.

This chain connects TRBV29-1 to TRBJ2-3, with D possibly being TRBD2 (6 bases). From germline, CDR1 is SQVTM and CDR2 ANQGSEA. The CDR3 runs to 13 residues. Trimming cost V 4 bases and J 3 bases, with 11 bases left between them. The CDR3 is CSVGVGGTDTQYF. CDR3 sequence (DNA): TGCAGCGTTGGTGTGGGGGGAACAGATACGCAGTATTTT.

This chain uses TRBV18 with TRBJ1-2; 11 bases fit TRBD1. V was pared by 2 bases and J by 3 bases, with 8 bases of the junction left unmatched. CDR1 and CDR2 from the germline V gene are KGHSH and LQKENI. This CDR3 comprises 17 residues. CDR3 coding DNA: TGTGCCAGCTCACCAAAGACACCGGGACAGGGGGACTATGGCTACACCTTC. The encoded protein is CASSPKTPGQGDYGYTF.

This clone was recorded a few times. CDR3 sequence reads: CASSVATEGARTEAFF. The DNA for the CDR3 is TGTGCCAGCAGCGTAGCTACGGAGGGGGCGAGAACTGAAGCTTTCTTT. The chain carries TRBV9 and TRBJ1-1, with TRBD1 matching over 7 bases. There are 16 residues in the CDR3. Trimming cost V 0 bases and J 5 bases; bases outside gene matches: 10. CDR1 and CDR2 (germline): SGDLS, YYNGEE.

J is TRBJ1-4 and V is TRBV18; possibly TRBD1 for D (5 bases). V was clipped by 2 bases and J by 8 bases, with 12 bases between them. The CDR3 has 14 residues. CDR1 is KGHSH and CDR2 is LQKENI in the germline V gene. The chain's CDR3 is CASSPERWGEKLFF. CDR3 nucleotide sequence: TGTGCCAGCTCACCAGAGCGATGGGGCGAAAAACTGTTTTTT.

The V gene is TRBV5-6, the J gene TRBJ1-5, with 8 bases fitting TRBD1. This CDR3 is 15 amino acids long. The V gene end was trimmed by 1 base and the J gene end by 5 bases; junction bases not matched to a gene: 5. CDR1 is SGHDT, CDR2 YYEEEE, per germline. CDR3 sequence reads: CASSLYDRGYQPQHF. The CDR3 DNA reads TGTGCCAGCAGCTTGTACGACAGGGGCTATCAGCCCCAGCATTTT.

This clone was seen a few times. This chain links TRBV28 with TRBJ2-3; perhaps TRBD2 as D (7 bases). Germline V gene sequence: CDR1 MDHEN, CDR2 SYDVKM. The CDR3 runs 14 residues. V lost 3 bases, J lost 7 bases, and 14 bases lay in between. Here the CDR3 reads CASSLVGGGNTQYF. The CDR3, as DNA: TGTGCCAGCAGTTTGGTAGGGGGGGGCAATACGCAGTATTTT.

The genes are TRBV19 and TRBJ1-2, with a weak D call TRBD1 (6 bases). V dropped 5 bases and J dropped 7 bases, with 17 bases sitting between them. This CDR3 has 14 residues. The germline gives CDR1 LNHDA, CDR2 SQIVND (reference sequence). The CDR3 spells CASSSRNRVSGYTF. The CDR3 bases are TGTGCCAGTAGTTCGAGGAACAGGGTTTCTGGCTACACCTTC. Complete variable domain (other parts from reference TRBV19 and TRBJ1-2): DGGITQSPKYLFRKEGQNVTLSCEQNLNHDAMYWYRQDPGQGLRLIYYSQIVNDFQKGDIAEGYSVSREKKESFPLTVTSAQKNPTAFYLCASSSRNRVSGYTFGSGTRLTVV.

The rearrangement joins TRBV7-9 to TRBJ2-5; D is possibly TRBD1 (6 bases). V was shortened by 0 bases and J by 0 bases, with 11 bases between the two germline ends. Germline V CDR1 and CDR2: SEHNR, FQNEAQ (reference sequence). The CDR3 spans 16 residues. CDR3 in amino acids: CASSLAWGQYQETQYF. The CDR3 region has the DNA TGTGCCAGCAGCTTAGCTTGGGGGCAGTACCAAGAGACCCAGTACTTC.

The chain uses TRBV29-1 and TRBJ1-2; 10 bases align to TRBD1. Germline CDR1 and CDR2: SQVTM and ANQGSEA. J lost 6 bases, V lost 6 bases, and 4 bases had no gene match. This CDR3 region has 12 residues. The CDR3 loop reads CSVGDRGDGYTF. The CDR3 coding sequence is TGCAGCGTGGGGGACAGGGGCGATGGCTACACCTTC.

This clone appeared a few times. The genes are TRBV7-9 and TRBJ2-3; 7 bases fit TRBD2. There are 16 residues in the CDR3. The V gene end was trimmed by 1 base and the J gene end by 1 base; junction bases not matched to a gene: 5. Germline CDR1 is SEHNR and CDR2 is FQNEAQ (reference sequence). CDR3 in amino acids: CASSLGPGGGTDTQYF. Written as DNA, the CDR3 is TGTGCCAGCAGCTTAGGACCGGGAGGAGGCACAGATACGCAGTATTTT.

Only a few counts were recorded for this clone. This chain uses TRBV14 with TRBJ2-1, with 10 bases identical to TRBD2. V gave up 3 bases and J gave up 6 bases; unmatched junction bases: 2. Germline V lookup: CDR1 SGHDN, CDR2 FVKESK. CDR3 size: 14 residues. The CDR3 region is CASSQRTSGNEQFF. The CDR3 DNA reads as TGTGCCAGCAGCCAGCGGACTAGCGGCAATGAGCAGTTCTTC.

This clone occurred a few times. This chain links TRBV18 with TRBJ2-5; D may be TRBD1 (5 bases). CDR1 is KGHSH and CDR2 is LQKENI in the germline V gene. Trimming took 3 bases from V and 5 from J, leaving 16 bases between them. The CDR3 has 15 amino acids. Written as DNA, the CDR3 is TGTGCCAGCTCACCTCGCGCAGGGATCCGGGAGACCCAGTACTTC. It yields the protein CASSPRAGIRETQYF.

This chain joins TRBV6-6 and TRBJ2-3, with 7 positions matching TRBD1. This CDR3 comprises 14 residues. V lost 4 bases to trimming and J lost 0 bases; unmatched junction nucleotides: 1. CDR1 MNHNY and CDR2 SVGAGI come from the germline V gene (reference sequence). The CDR3 DNA is TGTGCCAGCAGTTCGGACAGGAGCACAGATACGCAGTATTTT. Its protein product is CASSSDRSTDTQYF.

This clone was counted a few times. The chain has TRBV6-5 and TRBJ2-7, with D possibly TRBD1 on 5 matching bases. This CDR3 is built from 15 residues. Germline V gives CDR1 MNHEY, CDR2 SVGAGI. Trimming removed 6 bases at V and 0 bases at J, with 15 bases between. CDR3 sequence (DNA): TGTGCCAGCAGGTTCAGGGAACGGAGCTCCTACGAGCAGTACTTC. As protein: CASRFRERSSYEQYF.

The chain links TRBV13 to TRBJ2-7; D gene ambiguous. In germline, CDR1 is PRHDT, CDR2 FYEKMQ (reference sequence). The V and J ends lost 7 bases and 0 bases respectively, with 22 bases between them. The CDR3 extends over 17 amino acids. CDR3 residues: CASTNAGYGAPSYEQYF. In DNA, the CDR3 is TGTGCCAGCACAAACGCCGGTTATGGAGCTCCCTCCTACGAGCAGTACTTC.

This chain uses TRBV2 with TRBJ2-1, with D perhaps TRBD2 (6 bases). There are 15 residues in the CDR3. Germline loops: CDR1 SNHLY, CDR2 FYNNEI. Trimming shortened V by 4 bases and J by 0 bases, and 10 bases separated the two germline ends. This chain's CDR3 is CASSGGERSYNEQFF. The DNA for the CDR3 is TGTGCCAGCAGTGGGGGGGAGCGCTCCTACAATGAGCAGTTCTTC.

This sequence joins TRBV10-3 and TRBJ2-1, with 12 positions matching TRBD2. V trimming: 3 bases; J trimming: 8 bases; junction bases outside the gene matches: 8. Germline V gene sequence: CDR1 ENHRY, CDR2 SYGVKD. This CDR3 has 16 residues. In DNA form, the CDR3 reads TGTGCCATCAGTGACCGCGGACTAGCGGGACTGGATGAGCAGTTCTTC. Amino acid sequence: CAISDRGLAGLDEQFF.

This clone was recorded a few times. The V call is TRBV9, the J call TRBJ1-5; D remains unclear. The CDR3 extends over 13 amino acids. CDR1 and CDR2 (germline): SGDLS, YYNGEE. Trimming shortened V by 2 bases and J by 2 bases, and 5 bases separated the two germline ends. The CDR3 spells CASSVRGNQPQHF. For the CDR3, the DNA is TGTGCCAGCAGCGTTAGAGGCAATCAGCCCCAGCATTTT.

This clone was seen more than once but under ten times. This sequence joins TRBV19 and TRBJ2-5; 8 bases line up with TRBD1. CDR1 is LNHDA and CDR2 is SQIVND in the germline V gene (reference sequence). The V and J ends lost 6 bases and 5 bases, in that order; junction bases with no gene match: 8. This CDR3 contains 14 residues. The CDR3 region has the DNA TGTGCCAGTAGCCCGACAGGGGAAAGGGAGACCCAGTACTTC. This encodes CASSPTGERETQYF.

This clone occurred a few times. The CDR3 DNA reads TGTGCCAGCAGCCAAGAAATAGCAAGCAACACCGGGGAGCTGTTTTTT. Translated: CASSQEIASNTGELFF. V usage is TRBV4-2 and J usage is TRBJ2-2; no definite D call. The germline V gene has CDR1 LGHNA and CDR2 YNFKEQ. The length of the CDR3 is 16 residues. Trimming left V 0 bases short and J 2 bases short, with 10 bases between.

This clone was observed a few times. V gene TRBV5-1 combines with J gene TRBJ2-3; maybe TRBD2 (5 bases). V was shortened by 6 bases and J by 4 bases, with 18 bases between the two germline ends. Germline CDR1 and CDR2: SGHRS and YFSETQ. This CDR3 region has 15 residues. The CDR3: CASNPIRGGADTQYF. CDR3 in DNA: TGCGCCAGCAACCCGATCCGGGGTGGAGCAGATACGCAGTATTTT.